This T cell receptor (beta chain) was captured by sequencing in a study of blood T cell repertoires in COVID-19. J lost 1 base, V lost 5 bases, and 5 bases had no gene match. From germline, CDR1 is MDHEN and CDR2 SYDVKM. The CDR3 runs to 15 residues. Seattle-derived patients entered the study during active infection and were followed longitudinally. Libraries were prepared by immunoSEQ multiplex PCR; TCRdb keeps only in-frame clonotypes and omits some of them. Among 40,000 to 55,000 clones listed, around nine tenths were seen once. The sequenced sample was peripheral blood. The V gene is TRBV28, the J gene TRBJ1-1; 9 positions match TRBD1. This TCR derives from a man between 45 and 60 years old with COVID-19, enrolled during active disease. The CDR3 spells CASSTGGARNTEAFF. The DNA of the CDR3 is TGTGCCAGCAGTACAGGGGGCGCGAGGAACACTGAAGCTTTCTTT.